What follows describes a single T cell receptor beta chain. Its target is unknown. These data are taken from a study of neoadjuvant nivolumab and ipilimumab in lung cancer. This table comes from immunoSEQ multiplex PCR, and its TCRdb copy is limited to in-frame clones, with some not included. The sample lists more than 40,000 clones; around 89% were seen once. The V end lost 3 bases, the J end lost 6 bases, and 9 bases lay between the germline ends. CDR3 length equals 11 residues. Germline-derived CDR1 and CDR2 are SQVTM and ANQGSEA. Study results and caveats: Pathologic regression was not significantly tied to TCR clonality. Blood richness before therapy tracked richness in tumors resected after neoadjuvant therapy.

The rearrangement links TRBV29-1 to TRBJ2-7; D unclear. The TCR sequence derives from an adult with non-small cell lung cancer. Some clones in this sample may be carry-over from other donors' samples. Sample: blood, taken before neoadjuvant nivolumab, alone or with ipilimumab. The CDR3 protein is CSVETDFEQYF. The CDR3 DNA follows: TGCAGCGTTGAGACCGACTTCGAGCAGTACTTC.